This T cell receptor beta chain was found in a study of T cell responses to AZD1222 COVID-19 vaccine. Turning to the study itself: Recipients boosted at about 4 weeks or about 12 weeks are pooled.

The CDR3 contains 13 residues. Trimming stripped 6 bases from V and 1 base from J, with 9 bases between. Profiled with immunoSEQ multiplex PCR; TCRdb holds only in-frame clones, not every one. Altogether about 120,000 clones are present, about nine tenths being singletons, with the ten largest covering roughly 2.4%. In the case of this clone: As yet, its antigen is unknown.

Whole-study results and caveats: Spike-specific TCR breadth and depth both grew after two AZD1222 doses. Mostly white British, mostly female donors; authors suggested clonal diversity may be underestimated.

The gene calls are TRBV12-3 or TRBV12-4 and TRBJ1-1; no firm D call. This clonotype originated in an adult in good health. Source: peripheral blood, taken on day 0 of AZD1222 vaccination. CDR3 sequence: CASRPPGNTEAFF. The CDR3, as DNA: TGTGCCAGCAGACCCCCAGGGAACACTGAAGCTTTCTTT.